The 31 T cell receptor beta chains presented below share a single source sample, sequenced in a study of OX40 agonist ivuxolimab in advanced cancers. TCRdb's copy holds only in-frame clones and misses some; the assay was immunoSEQ multiplex PCR. This sample yields almost 85,000 clones, of which around 94% are seen a single time; 9.5% to 11% belongs to the top ten. The material was CD4+ or CD8+ T cells sorted from blood, obtained in a trial of the OX40 agonist ivuxolimab. These receptors all stem from an adult with an advanced solid tumor such as melanoma, head and neck, liver or kidney cancer.

This chain links TRBV9 with TRBJ1-5; the D gene is possibly TRBD1 (6 bases). This CDR3 has 14 residues. Germline CDR1 and CDR2: SGDLS and YYNGEE. Trimming took 4 bases from V and 4 from J, leaving 12 bases between them. CDR3 in DNA: TGTGCCAGCAGCCCGGGGGCCGGGAATCAGCCCCAGCATTTT. Its translation: CASSPGAGNQPQHF.

This clone has only one observation. This rearrangement joins TRBV27 to TRBJ1-1; D is unclear. The CDR3 is made up of 11 amino acids. V lost 4 bases, J lost 8 bases, and 8 bases lay in between. Germline CDR1 and CDR2: MNHEY and SMNVEV (reference sequence). CDR3 loop: CASSSTGEAFF. CDR3 nucleotides: TGTGCCAGCAGTTCGACGGGCGAAGCTTTCTTT.

The chain carries TRBV10-3 and TRBJ2-2; possibly TRBD1 or TRBD2 for D (5 bases each). This CDR3 has 15 residues. V was shortened by 6 bases and J by 0 bases, with 11 bases between the two germline ends. Germline assignment: CDR1 ENHRY and CDR2 SYGVKD. CDR3 sequence: CAISNGASNTGELFF. The CDR3, as DNA: TGTGCCATCAGCAACGGGGCATCGAACACCGGGGAGCTGTTTTTT.

This clone came up once. This chain joins TRBV21-1 and TRBJ2-5; no check of the table's D call, TRBD2, against the DNA was made. TRBV21-1 is recorded as a pseudogene. This CDR3 region has 13 residues. CDR3 loop: CASSKRAGETQYF. The CDR3 region has the DNA TGTGCCAGCAGCAAAAGGGCGGGGGAGACCCAGTACTTC.

Written as DNA, the CDR3 is TGTGCCAGCAGTTTGCCCCGACTAGCCAAAAACATTCAGTACTTC. Encoded protein: CASSLPRLAKNIQYF. The chain couples TRBV28 to TRBJ2-4; D unresolved. Trimming removed 3 bases at V and 0 bases at J, with 9 bases between. This CDR3 comprises 15 residues. The germline CDR1 and CDR2 sequences are MDHEN and SYDVKM.

This clone appeared once. This chain links TRBV5-1 with TRBJ2-7; D not resolved. V was clipped by 1 base and J by 0 bases, with 11 bases between them. Germline V lookup: CDR1 SGHRS, CDR2 YFSETQ. The CDR3 is 15 residues long. CDR3 DNA: TGCGCCAGCAGCTTGATCCACCCGAGCTCCTACGAGCAGTACTTC. The encoded protein is CASSLIHPSSYEQYF.

This chain uses TRBV5-8 with TRBJ2-2, with D perhaps being TRBD1 or TRBD2 (5 bases each). CDR3 length equals 15 residues. The germline V gene has CDR1 SGHTS and CDR2 YDEGEE. V was trimmed by 5 bases and J by 7 bases, leaving 18 bases between them. The CDR3 bases are TGTGCCAGCAGACCGGGACGGAAATTTGGCGGGGAGCTGTTTTTT. It specifies CASRPGRKFGGELFF.

With respect to this clone: One end of the junction fails to match germline, which may point to a read error. The chain couples TRBV7-3 to TRBJ2-1; 7 bases are shared with TRBD2. CDR1 and CDR2 (germline): SGHTA, FQGTGA. This CDR3 has 15 residues. CDR3 bases: TGTGCCAGCAGCAGCACTAGCGCCGCGTACACTGAGCAGTTCTTC. Protein: CASSSTSAAYTEQFF.

The V call is TRBV28, the J call TRBJ2-7, with a possible D match to TRBD2 (5 bases). The CDR3 extends over 16 amino acids. Germline V gene sequence: CDR1 MDHEN, CDR2 SYDVKM. V was trimmed by 4 bases and J by 3 bases, leaving 19 bases between them. CDR3 in DNA: TGTGCCAGCAGTTCCCCGGGAAGCGGTTACCTCTACGAGCAGTACTTC. Its translation is CASSSPGSGYLYEQYF. The variable domain in full, completed from reference TRBV28 and TRBJ2-7, reads DVKVTQSSRYLVKRTGEKVFLECVQDMDHENMFWYRQDPGLGLRLIYFSYDVKMKEKGDIPEGYSVSREKKERFSLILESASTNQTSMYLCASSSPGSGYLYEQYFGPGTRLTVT.

The chain employs TRBV7-9 and TRBJ1-1; D might be TRBD1 (6 bases). The CDR3 contains 12 residues. V was trimmed by 5 bases and J by 8 bases, leaving 12 bases between them. Per the germline V gene, CDR1 is SEHNR and CDR2 is FQNEAQ (reference sequence). The CDR3 reads CASSPDSAEAFF. CDR3 nucleotides: TGTGCCAGCAGCCCGGACAGCGCCGAAGCTTTCTTT.

The chain combines TRBV9 with TRBJ1-2; D gene ambiguous. Trimming cost V 5 bases and J 0 bases, with 14 bases left between them. Germline V gene sequence: CDR1 SGDLS, CDR2 YYNGEE. The CDR3 is 15 amino acids. The CDR3 region has the DNA TGTGCCAGCAGTGATCTCTTAGGGTCTAACTATGGCTACACCTTC. Protein product: CASSDLLGSNYGYTF.

This rearrangement joins TRBV5-4 to TRBJ2-7; D tentatively fits TRBD1 or TRBD2 (6 bases each). Per the germline V gene, CDR1 is SGHNT and CDR2 is YYREEE (reference sequence). This CDR3 has 17 residues. The V gene lost 0 bases and the J gene lost 2 bases, with 18 bases spanning the gap. The CDR3 loop is CASSLAMGGSFTYEQYF. The CDR3, as DNA: TGTGCCAGCAGCTTGGCTATGGGGGGCTCCTTTACCTACGAGCAGTACTTC.

The chain is built from TRBV4-2 and TRBJ1-1; D ambiguous. The CDR3 is made up of 15 amino acids. Between the trimmed V and J ends, which lost 4 bases and 2 bases, there was a span of 14 bases. The germline gives CDR1 LGHNA, CDR2 YNFKEQ. CDR3 nucleotides: TGTGCCAGCAGCCTGACCAGCCTTATCAACACTGAAGCTTTCTTT. It codes for CASSLTSLINTEAFF.

The chain recombines TRBV6-1 with TRBJ1-5; D is undetermined. Germline CDR1 reads MNHNS; CDR2 reads SASEGT. Trimming removed 0 bases from V and 4 bases from J, with 10 bases in between. The CDR3 sequence is 15 residues long. CDR3 DNA: TGTGCCAGCAGTGAAGCTGAGTTTGGGAATCAGCCCCAGCATTTT. Translation gives CASSEAEFGNQPQHF.

The chain has TRBV4-3 and TRBJ1-4; a weak D match, TRBD1 (5 bases). The V gene lost 0 bases and the J gene lost 7 bases, with 18 bases spanning the gap. Germline-derived CDR1 and CDR2 are LGHNA and YSLEER. This CDR3 has 17 residues. The CDR3 reads CASSQERIGRVVEKLFF. The CDR3 DNA sequence: TGCGCCAGCAGCCAAGAAAGAATCGGCAGGGTGGTTGAAAAACTGTTTTTT.

J is TRBJ2-3 and V is TRBV5-4; perhaps TRBD2 as D (6 bases). The germline V gene encodes CDR1 SGHNT and CDR2 YYREEE (reference sequence). V shed 0 bases and J shed 2 bases, with 16 bases lying between them. The CDR3 totals 17 residues. DNA of the CDR3: TGTGCCAGCAGCTTGGCCGTTTTGGGCGGGGACACAGATACGCAGTATTTT. Protein: CASSLAVLGGDTDTQYF.

The chain is built from TRBV7-3 and TRBJ2-5; weak D call: TRBD2 (6 bases). Looked up from germline, CDR1 is SGHTA and CDR2 is FQGTGA. The CDR3 runs to 15 residues. Trimming removed 5 bases from V and 5 bases from J, with 18 bases in between. The CDR3 DNA is TGTGCCAGCAGCCCTCGGGACTCCCCTCGGGAGACCCAGTACTTC. It codes for CASSPRDSPRETQYF.

The chain has TRBV9 and TRBJ2-7, with D unclear. In germline, CDR1 is SGDLS, CDR2 YYNGEE. This CDR3 contains 15 residues. Trimming stripped 0 bases from V and 0 bases from J, with 10 bases between. In nucleotides, the CDR3 is TGTGCCAGCAGCGTAGGGTCAGTTTCCTCCTACGAGCAGTACTTC. Translation gives CASSVGSVSSYEQYF.

A few counts support this clone. The chain is built from TRBV4-1 and TRBJ2-3; TRBD2 matches at 9 bases. Trimming cost V 5 bases and J 2 bases; bases outside gene matches: 8. The CDR3 is made up of 16 amino acids. CDR1 and CDR2 (germline): MGHRA, YSYEKL. The CDR3, as DNA: TGCGCCAGCAGCGCGGGGCCTAGCGGGAACACAGATACGCAGTATTTT. Protein sequence: CASSAGPSGNTDTQYF.

The chain couples TRBV9 to TRBJ1-1; 7 positions agree with TRBD1. Trimming removed 3 bases from V and 6 bases from J; junction bases left unmatched: 11. Per the germline V gene, CDR1 is SGDLS and CDR2 is YYNGEE. The CDR3 is made up of 15 amino acids. CDR3 protein: CASSALDRRGPEAFF. The CDR3 nucleotides are TGTGCCAGCAGCGCTCTGGACAGGCGAGGGCCTGAAGCTTTCTTT.

This chain joins TRBV6-1 and TRBJ2-7; D may be TRBD1 or TRBD2 (5 bases each). V was pared by 7 bases and J by 2 bases, with 12 bases between. Per germline, CDR1 MNHNS and CDR2 SASEGT. The length of the CDR3 is 13 residues. CDR3 bases: TGTGCCAGCAAAATAAGGGGACCCTACGAGCAGTACTTC. Protein: CASKIRGPYEQYF.

The chain links TRBV4-2 to TRBJ2-3, with D unresolved. The germline V and J ends were trimmed by 2 bases and 0 bases, with 12 bases remaining between them. This CDR3 has 16 residues. Germline V gives CDR1 LGHNA, CDR2 YNFKEQ. The CDR3 coding sequence is TGTGCCAGCAGCCAATTCGACTTCACTAGCACAGATACGCAGTATTTT. It codes for CASSQFDFTSTDTQYF.

The CDR3 reads CASSIVPGEQFF. DNA of the CDR3: TGTGCCAGTAGTATAGTCCCGGGTGAGCAGTTCTTC. This chain uses TRBV19 with TRBJ2-1; D is unresolved. CDR1 is LNHDA and CDR2 is SQIVND in the germline V gene (reference sequence). V was cut by 1 base and J by 9 bases, with 7 bases left in between. This CDR3 is built from 12 residues.

The chain's CDR3 is CASSLSGFSPSTEAFF. In nucleotides, the CDR3 is TGTGCCAGCAGCCTCTCCGGGTTCTCGCCCAGCACTGAAGCTTTCTTT. The chain has TRBV11-2 and TRBJ1-1; D is ambiguous. Germline CDR1 reads SGHAT; CDR2 reads FQNNGV. V was cut by 5 bases and J by 4 bases, with 20 bases left in between. This CDR3 is 16 amino acids long.

This clone has a handful of counts. The chain is built from TRBV6-6 and TRBJ1-1; weak D call: TRBD1 (6 bases). Germline lookup yields CDR1 MNHNY and CDR2 SVGAGI (reference sequence). This CDR3 comprises 15 residues. Trimming shortened V by 2 bases and J by 5 bases, and 15 bases separated the two germline ends. CDR3 region: CASSYPTGQGTEAFF. As DNA, the CDR3 is TGTGCCAGCAGTTACCCGACGGGGCAGGGGACTGAAGCTTTCTTT.

This clone was counted a single time. The chain has TRBV4-3 and TRBJ1-2, with a possible D match to TRBD1 (5 bases). Deletions cut 0 bases from V and 7 bases from J, with 9 bases between. The CDR3 is 13 amino acids. From germline, CDR1 is LGHNA and CDR2 YSLEER. CDR3 nucleotide sequence: TGCGCCAGCAGCCAAGATCATAGGGGTGGCTACACCTTC. This sequence encodes CASSQDHRGGYTF.

J is TRBJ2-3 and V is TRBV5-5, with D tentatively TRBD2 (5 bases). The CDR3 covers 13 residues. Germline V gives CDR1 SGHKS, CDR2 YYEKEE (reference sequence). V lost 10 bases and J 4 bases, leaving 16 bases between the germline ends. The CDR3 here is CASSGPPADTQYF. For the CDR3, the DNA is TGTGCCTCAAGCGGTCCCCCGGCAGATACGCAGTATTTT. The full variable domain, its missing parts supplied by reference TRBV5-5 and TRBJ2-3, is DAGVTQSPTHLIKTRGQQVTLRCSPISGHKSVSWYQQVLGQGPQFIFQYYEKEERGRGNFPDRFSARQFPNYSSELNVNALLLGDSALYLCASSGPPADTQYFGPGTRLTVL.

The chain carries TRBV9 and TRBJ2-2, with a tentative D call TRBD1 (6 bases). In germline, CDR1 is SGDLS, CDR2 YYNGEE. The CDR3 consists of 14 residues. Trimming took 0 bases from V and 13 from J, leaving 16 bases between them. The CDR3 DNA follows: TGTGCCAGCAGCGTAGTAACCGGGACATCTGGGCTGTTTTTT. Its protein is CASSVVTGTSGLFF.

The rearrangement uses TRBV2 and TRBJ2-1; 8 bases fit TRBD1. With V trimmed by 2 bases and J by 4 bases, 1 base remained unmatched. The CDR3 length is 14 residues. Germline V lookup: CDR1 SNHLY, CDR2 FYNNEI. CDR3 sequence (DNA): TGTGCCAGCAGTGAATACAGGGGGTACAATGAGCAGTTCTTC. Translated: CASSEYRGYNEQFF.

V usage is TRBV30 and J usage is TRBJ1-1; 7 nucleotides agree with TRBD1. The CDR3 consists of 13 residues. Looked up from germline, CDR1 is GTSNPN and CDR2 is SVGIG (reference sequence). V was pared by 2 bases and J by 4 bases, with 4 bases of the junction left unmatched. The DNA for the CDR3 is TGTGCCTGGAGTTTCACAGGGGTCACTGAAGCTTTCTTT. As protein: CAWSFTGVTEAFF.

V usage is TRBV2 and J usage is TRBJ2-3, with 8 bases identical to TRBD2. The V gene's germline CDR1 is SNHLY and CDR2 FYNNEI. This CDR3 is built from 15 residues. The ends lost 11 bases at V and 7 bases at J; junction bases unmatched: 17. CDR3 region: CAQVVGSGKVNTQYF. The CDR3 DNA reads as TGTGCCCAAGTGGTTGGTAGCGGGAAGGTAAATACGCAGTATTTT.